The 11 T cell receptor beta chains below all came from one sample that was sequenced in a study of blood T cell repertoires in COVID-19. Clones were read by immunoSEQ multiplex PCR, and TCRdb kept only the in-frame ones, dropping some. Of under 30,000 clones listed, 85% to 90% are singletons. Sequenced: peripheral blood. Receptors originate from a human donor in a cohort sampled during active COVID-19. The donor label of this sample is uncertain.

V is TRBV5-6 and J is TRBJ2-1; 10 bases line up with TRBD2. The CDR3 is made up of 19 amino acids. The V and J ends lost 4 bases and 3 bases, in that order; junction bases with no gene match: 16. From germline, CDR1 is SGHDT and CDR2 YYEEEE. This chain's CDR3 is CASSATRGRRTSGYNEQFF. CDR3 DNA: TGTGCCAGCAGCGCCACAAGGGGGCGAAGGACTAGCGGCTACAATGAGCAGTTCTTC.

This clone was observed a few times. The DNA for the CDR3 is TGTGCCAGCACCCCACAAGCGGGGCCTTACGAGCAGTACTTC. Residues: CASTPQAGPYEQYF. The genes are TRBV11-2 and TRBJ2-7; 7 bases are shared with TRBD2. CDR3 size: 14 residues. With V trimmed by 7 bases and J by 4 bases, 10 bases remained unmatched. CDR1 SGHAT and CDR2 FQNNGV come from the germline V gene.

This clone has just a few counts. J is TRBJ1-6 and V is TRBV7-9; 7 positions agree with TRBD1. Germline values: CDR1 SEHNR, CDR2 FQNEAQ (reference sequence). The CDR3 covers 14 residues. The J segment lost 7 bases and the V segment lost 5 bases, leaving 5 bases of the junction unmatched. CDR3 sequence: CASSRGQENSPLHF. The CDR3 DNA follows: TGTGCCAGCAGCCGAGGACAGGAAAATTCACCCCTCCACTTT.

The rearrangement joins TRBV10-2 to TRBJ2-1; D is unclear. Germline V gene lookup returns CDR1 WSHSY and CDR2 SAAADI. The CDR3 spans 14 residues. Trimming pared 6 bases from V and 4 bases from J, leaving 13 bases between. CDR3 sequence reads: CASRSRAGYNEQFF. CDR3 sequence (DNA): TGCGCCAGCAGATCAAGAGCAGGATACAATGAGCAGTTCTTC.

V and J are TRBV24-1 and TRBJ2-7; maybe TRBD2 (7 bases). The CDR3 is 16 residues long. Trimming took 4 bases from V and 7 from J, leaving 22 bases between them. Germline V CDR1 and CDR2: KGHDR, SFDVKD. CDR3 sequence: CATSDAGAGAGGEQYF. The DNA of the CDR3 is TGTGCCACCAGTGACGCAGGGGCGGGAGCCGGGGGGGAGCAGTACTTC.

The V call is TRBV10-1, the J call TRBJ2-2; 7 nucleotides agree with TRBD1. Looked up from germline, CDR1 is WNHNN and CDR2 is SYGVQD (reference sequence). V lost 5 bases, J lost 4 bases, and 1 base stayed unmatched. This CDR3 spans 13 amino acids. CDR3 DNA sequence: TGCGCCAGCAGTCCAGGGGGCACCGGGGAGCTGTTTTTT. Protein product: CASSPGGTGELFF.

This clone was observed once. This chain links TRBV3-1 (or the pseudogene TRBV3-2) with TRBJ2-1, with 14 nucleotides matching TRBD2. The length of the CDR3 is 17 residues. The trim removed 2 bases at V and 8 bases at J, leaving 8 bases unmatched. Germline CDR1 reads LGHDT; CDR2 reads YNNKEL (reference sequence). The CDR3 spells CASSQSTGLAGGDEQFF. The CDR3 DNA follows: TGTGCCAGCAGCCAATCTACCGGACTAGCGGGAGGCGATGAGCAGTTCTTC.

This clone was counted between two and nine times. The chain is built from TRBV30 and TRBJ2-1, with 9 bases that match TRBD2. V shed 1 base, J shed 9 bases, and the junction held 10 bases outside the gene matches. This CDR3 has 15 amino acids. Looked up from germline, CDR1 is GTSNPN and CDR2 is SVGIG (reference sequence). The CDR3 spells CAWSALGLALGEQFF. The CDR3 DNA sequence: TGTGCCTGGAGTGCCCTGGGACTAGCATTAGGTGAGCAGTTCTTC.

The chain joins TRBV6-5 to TRBJ1-1, with 8 bases fitting TRBD1. The V gene's germline CDR1 is MNHEY and CDR2 SVGAGI. The V and J ends lost 5 bases and 4 bases, in that order; junction bases with no gene match: 9. There are 15 residues in the CDR3. CDR3 DNA: TGTGCCAGCAGTCCCATGGACAGGGCGGTCACTGAAGCTTTCTTT. Its translation is CASSPMDRAVTEAFF.

The V gene is TRBV18, the J gene TRBJ1-4; 9 positions agree with TRBD1. The ends lost 3 bases at V and 8 bases at J; junction bases unmatched: 7. This CDR3 has 15 amino acids. The germline V gene has CDR1 KGHSH and CDR2 LQKENI. CDR3 loop: CASSPRTGEGEKLFF. Written as DNA, the CDR3 is TGTGCCAGCTCACCCCGGACAGGGGAAGGCGAAAAACTGTTTTTT.

V and J are TRBV19 and TRBJ1-2; 7 nucleotides agree with TRBD1. Trimming at V came to 6 bases and at J to 4 bases, leaving 11 bases not matched to a gene. The germline V gene encodes CDR1 LNHDA and CDR2 SQIVND (reference sequence). This CDR3 comprises 15 residues. The CDR3 here is CASSLTLQGGYGYTF. The CDR3 DNA follows: TGTGCCAGTAGCCTTACTCTTCAGGGGGGCTATGGCTACACCTTC. Full variable domain (missing parts from reference TRBV19 and TRBJ1-2): DGGITQSPKYLFRKEGQNVTLSCEQNLNHDAMYWYRQDPGQGLRLIYYSQIVNDFQKGDIAEGYSVSREKKESFPLTVTSAQKNPTAFYLCASSLTLQGGYGYTFGSGTRLTVV.